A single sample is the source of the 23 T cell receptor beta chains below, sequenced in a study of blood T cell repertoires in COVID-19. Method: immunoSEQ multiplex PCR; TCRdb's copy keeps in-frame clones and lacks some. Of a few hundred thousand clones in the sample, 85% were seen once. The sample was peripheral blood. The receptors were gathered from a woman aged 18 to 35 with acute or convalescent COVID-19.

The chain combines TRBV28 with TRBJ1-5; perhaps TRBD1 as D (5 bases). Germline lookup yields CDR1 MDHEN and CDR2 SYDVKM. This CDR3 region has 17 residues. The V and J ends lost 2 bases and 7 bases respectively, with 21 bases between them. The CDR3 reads CASSLPPSWGSGQPQHF. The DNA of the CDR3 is TGTGCCAGCAGTTTACCCCCTTCGTGGGGCTCCGGGCAGCCCCAGCATTTT.

CDR3 sequence reads: CASSYSDRGTNTIYF. CDR3 in DNA: TGTGCCAGCAGTTACTCCGACAGGGGAACAAACACCATATATTTT. The rearrangement links TRBV6-5 to TRBJ1-3; 8 nucleotides line up with TRBD1. V dropped 0 bases and J dropped 6; count of bases not matched to a gene: 4. The germline V gene has CDR1 MNHEY and CDR2 SVGAGI. This CDR3 is 15 amino acids long.

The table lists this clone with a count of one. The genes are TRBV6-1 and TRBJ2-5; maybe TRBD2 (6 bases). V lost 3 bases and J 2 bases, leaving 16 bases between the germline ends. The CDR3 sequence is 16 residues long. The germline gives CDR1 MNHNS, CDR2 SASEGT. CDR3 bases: TGTGCCAGCAGTGAGACGCCTTTTGGGGGGCAAGAGACCCAGTACTTC. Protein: CASSETPFGGQETQYF.

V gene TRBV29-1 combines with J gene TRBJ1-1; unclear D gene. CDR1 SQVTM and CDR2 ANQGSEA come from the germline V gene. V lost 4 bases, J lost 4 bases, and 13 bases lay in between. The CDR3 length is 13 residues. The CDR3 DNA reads TGCAGCGTTGTCGCTGACGGAGGCACTGAAGCTTTCTTT. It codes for CSVVADGGTEAFF.

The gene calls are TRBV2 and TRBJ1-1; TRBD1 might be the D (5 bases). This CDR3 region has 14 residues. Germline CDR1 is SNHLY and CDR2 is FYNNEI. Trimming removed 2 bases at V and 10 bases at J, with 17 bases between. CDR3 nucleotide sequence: TGTGCCAGCAGTGAACTAGAACGGGGGGTGGGAGCTTTCTTT. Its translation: CASSELERGVGAFF.

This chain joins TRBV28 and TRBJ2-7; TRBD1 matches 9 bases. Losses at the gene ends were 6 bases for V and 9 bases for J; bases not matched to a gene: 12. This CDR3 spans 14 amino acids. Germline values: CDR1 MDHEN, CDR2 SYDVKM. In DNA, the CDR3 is TGTGCCAGCAGCGGGGGACAGGGAGGGATCCGGCAGTACTTC. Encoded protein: CASSGGQGGIRQYF.

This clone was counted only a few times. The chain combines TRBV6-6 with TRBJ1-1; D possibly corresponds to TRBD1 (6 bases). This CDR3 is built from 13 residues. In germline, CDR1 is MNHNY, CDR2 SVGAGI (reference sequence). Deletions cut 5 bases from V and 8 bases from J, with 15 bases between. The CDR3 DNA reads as TGTGCCAGCAGTATCCGGGACATAGAAGAAGCTTTCTTT. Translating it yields CASSIRDIEEAFF.

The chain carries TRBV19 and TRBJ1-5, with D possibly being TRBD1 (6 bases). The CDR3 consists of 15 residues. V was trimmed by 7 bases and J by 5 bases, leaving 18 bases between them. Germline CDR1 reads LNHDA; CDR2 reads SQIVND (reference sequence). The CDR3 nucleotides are TGTGCCAGTATACCGGCCGGCGGGGGCGATCAGCCCCAGCATTTT. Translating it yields CASIPAGGGDQPQHF.

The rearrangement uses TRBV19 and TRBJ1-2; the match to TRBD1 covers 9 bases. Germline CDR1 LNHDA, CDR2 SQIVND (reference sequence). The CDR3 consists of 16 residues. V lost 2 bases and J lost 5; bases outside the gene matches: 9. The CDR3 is CASSILGTGNFYGYTF. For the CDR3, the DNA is TGTGCCAGTAGTATATTGGGGACAGGGAACTTTTATGGCTACACCTTC.

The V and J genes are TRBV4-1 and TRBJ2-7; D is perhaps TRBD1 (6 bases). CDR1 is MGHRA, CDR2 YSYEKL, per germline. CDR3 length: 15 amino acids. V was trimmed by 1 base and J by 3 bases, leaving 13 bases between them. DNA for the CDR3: TGCGCCAGCAGCCAAGGCGACAGGTTGGACTACGAGCAGTACTTC. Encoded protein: CASSQGDRLDYEQYF.

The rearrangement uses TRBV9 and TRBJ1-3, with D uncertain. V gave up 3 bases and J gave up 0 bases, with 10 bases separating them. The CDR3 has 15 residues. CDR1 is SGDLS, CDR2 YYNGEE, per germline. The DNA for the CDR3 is TGTGCCAGCAGCGCCGGAGGATTCTCTGGAAACACCATATATTTT. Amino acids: CASSAGGFSGNTIYF.

CDR3 DNA: TGTGCCTGGAGCCTAGGGAGGGGGGGCTCAGATACGCAGTATTTT. Its translation: CAWSLGRGGSDTQYF. The chain employs TRBV30 and TRBJ2-3; tentatively, D is TRBD2 (7 bases). Per germline, CDR1 GTSNPN and CDR2 SVGIG (reference sequence). The CDR3 spans 15 residues. V lost 3 bases, J lost 4 bases, and 17 bases lay in between.

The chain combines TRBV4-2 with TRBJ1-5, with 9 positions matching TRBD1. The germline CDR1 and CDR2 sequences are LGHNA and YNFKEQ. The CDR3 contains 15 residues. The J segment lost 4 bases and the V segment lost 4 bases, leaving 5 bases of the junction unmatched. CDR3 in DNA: TGTGCCAGCAGCCCTACCGGGACAGGGAATCAGCCCCAGCATTTT. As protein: CASSPTGTGNQPQHF.

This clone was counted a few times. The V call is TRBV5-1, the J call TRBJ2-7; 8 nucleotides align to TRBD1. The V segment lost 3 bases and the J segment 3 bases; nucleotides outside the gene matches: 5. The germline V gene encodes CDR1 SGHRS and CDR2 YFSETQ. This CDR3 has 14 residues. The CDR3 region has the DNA TGCGCCAGCAGCTCCCCGGGACAGGTCTACGAGCAGTACTTC. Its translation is CASSSPGQVYEQYF.

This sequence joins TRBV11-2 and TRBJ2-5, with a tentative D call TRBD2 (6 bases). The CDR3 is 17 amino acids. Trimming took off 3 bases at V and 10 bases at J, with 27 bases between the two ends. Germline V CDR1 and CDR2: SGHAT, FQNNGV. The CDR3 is CASSFQYRPGTRTSQYF. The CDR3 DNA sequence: TGTGCCAGCAGCTTTCAATACCGCCCCGGGACTCGAACTAGCCAGTACTTC.

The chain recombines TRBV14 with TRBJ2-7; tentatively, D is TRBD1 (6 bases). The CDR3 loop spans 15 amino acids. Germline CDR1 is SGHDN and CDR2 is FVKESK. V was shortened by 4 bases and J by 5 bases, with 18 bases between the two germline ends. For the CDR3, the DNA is TGTGCCAGCAGCCTAGACCCCGGGACACCGAACGAGCAGTACTTC. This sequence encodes CASSLDPGTPNEQYF.

CDR3: CASSLREENYGYTF. CDR3 bases: TGCGCCAGCAGCTTGCGGGAGGAGAACTATGGCTACACCTTC. The chain has TRBV5-1 and TRBJ1-2, with no clear D. Germline V CDR1 and CDR2: SGHRS, YFSETQ. The CDR3 is 14 amino acids. V lost 1 base, J lost 2 bases, and 9 bases lay in between.

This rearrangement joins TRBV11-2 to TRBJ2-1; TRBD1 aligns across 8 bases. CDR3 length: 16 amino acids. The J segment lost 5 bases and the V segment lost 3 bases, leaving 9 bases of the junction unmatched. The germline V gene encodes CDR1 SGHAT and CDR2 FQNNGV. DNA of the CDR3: TGTGCCAGCAGCTTGACGCCGGGACAGGCACACAATGAGCAGTTCTTC. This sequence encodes CASSLTPGQAHNEQFF. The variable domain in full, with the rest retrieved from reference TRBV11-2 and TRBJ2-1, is EAGVAQSPRYKIIEKRQSVAFWCNPISGHATLYWYQQILGQGPKLLIQFQNNGVVDDSQLPKDRFSAERLKGVDSTLKIQPAKLEDSAVYLCASSLTPGQAHNEQFFGPGTRLTVL.

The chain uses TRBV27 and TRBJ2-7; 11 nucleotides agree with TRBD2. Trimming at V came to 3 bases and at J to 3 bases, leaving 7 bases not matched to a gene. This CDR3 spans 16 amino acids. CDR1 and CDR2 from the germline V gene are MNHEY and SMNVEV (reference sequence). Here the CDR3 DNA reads TGTGCCAGCAGTTTCCTCCCTAGCGGGGGGATCTACGAGCAGTACTTC. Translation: CASSFLPSGGIYEQYF.

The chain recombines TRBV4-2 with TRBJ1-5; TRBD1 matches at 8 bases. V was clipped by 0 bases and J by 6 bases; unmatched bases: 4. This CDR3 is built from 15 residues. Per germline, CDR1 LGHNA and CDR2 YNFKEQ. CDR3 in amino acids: CASSQDSDRGQPQHF. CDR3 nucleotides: TGTGCCAGCAGCCAAGATTCAGACAGGGGTCAGCCCCAGCATTTT.

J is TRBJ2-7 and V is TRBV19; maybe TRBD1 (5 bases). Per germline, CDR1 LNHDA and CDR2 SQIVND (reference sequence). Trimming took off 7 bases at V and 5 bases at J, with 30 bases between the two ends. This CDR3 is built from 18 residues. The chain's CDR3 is CASTLRADTRPFIHEQYF. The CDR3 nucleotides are TGTGCCAGTACCCTCAGGGCAGACACACGTCCATTCATCCACGAGCAGTACTTC.

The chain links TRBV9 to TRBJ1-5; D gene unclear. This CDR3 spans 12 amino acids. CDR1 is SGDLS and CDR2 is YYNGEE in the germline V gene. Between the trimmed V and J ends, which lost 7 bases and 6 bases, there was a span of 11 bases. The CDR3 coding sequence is TGTGCCAGCGGGCAAGGGAGTCAGCCCCAGCATTTT. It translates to CASGQGSQPQHF.

The CDR3 sequence: CASGRDRVYEQYF. CDR3 coding DNA: TGTGCCAGCGGGCGGGACAGAGTATACGAGCAGTACTTC. The V call is TRBV28, the J call TRBJ2-7, with D possibly being TRBD1 (7 bases). This CDR3 is built from 13 residues. Germline V CDR1 and CDR2: MDHEN, SYDVKM. V was cut by 8 bases and J by 4 bases, with 15 bases left in between.